The 27 T cell receptor beta chains reported below all come from one sample, sequenced in a study of identical twins. TCRdb reanalysed the 5' RACE reads using MiXCR and keeps one entry per CDR3 protein. The top ten hold around 9.5% of the sample, which has under 300,000 distinct CDR3 sequences, roughly an eighth seen once. Sequenced: memory (CD45RO+) T cells sorted from blood. All receptors derive from a young woman in good health.

Concerning this clonotype itself: As the CDR3 is not closed by the conserved phenylalanine or tryptophan, this likely results from a read error. This rearrangement joins TRBV11-2 to TRBJ2-5; 8 bases line up with TRBD2. Germline trimming cut 3 bases from V and 5 bases from J; bases unmatched to any gene: 5. In germline, CDR1 is SGHAT, CDR2 FQNNGV. This CDR3 region has 14 residues. CDR3 amino acids: CASSLEGLVETQYL. CDR3 DNA: TGTGCCAGCAGCTTGGAGGGACTAGTGGAGACCCAGTACCTC.

The genes are TRBV18 and TRBJ1-4; D uncertain. Trimming left V 2 bases short and J 2 bases short, with 12 bases between. The CDR3 has 16 amino acids. Germline V gene lookup returns CDR1 KGHSH and CDR2 LQKENI. CDR3 sequence (DNA): TGTGCCAGCTCACCAGGTCGCGGGAGGACTAATGAAAAACTGTTTTTT. Its translation is CASSPGRGRTNEKLFF.

This clonotype rates as medium-sized. This chain's CDR3 is CSVEPPGLKNIQYF. CDR3 DNA: TGCAGCGTTGAACCCCCAGGGCTGAAAAACATTCAGTACTTC. The V and J genes are TRBV29-1 and TRBJ2-4, with a weak D call TRBD1 (5 bases). This CDR3 region has 14 residues. CDR1 is SQVTM, CDR2 ANQGSEA, per germline. The V end lost 2 bases, the J end lost 4 bases, and 12 bases lay between the germline ends.

The chain employs TRBV5-1 and TRBJ2-5; 11 bases line up with TRBD1. V lost 3 bases to trimming and J lost 3 bases; unmatched junction nucleotides: 1. This CDR3 is 14 amino acids long. Germline V lookup: CDR1 SGHRS, CDR2 YFSETQ. The CDR3 spells CASSSGQGEETQYF. DNA of the CDR3: TGCGCCAGCAGCTCGGGACAGGGGGAAGAGACCCAGTACTTC.

A few counts support this clonotype. The chain links TRBV20-1 to TRBJ2-1; 10 bases line up with TRBD2. The CDR3 extends over 14 amino acids. The V and J ends lost 6 bases and 5 bases, in that order; junction bases with no gene match: 7. Germline-derived CDR1 and CDR2 are DFQATT and SNEGSKA (reference sequence). The CDR3 coding sequence is TGCAGTGCGAAGGGACTAGCGATCCACAATGAGCAGTTCTTC. This translates into CSAKGLAIHNEQFF.

This clonotype came up a few times. J is TRBJ2-1 and V is TRBV5-1; TRBD2 might be the D (5 bases). Trimming stripped 0 bases from V and 8 bases from J, with 12 bases between. In germline, CDR1 is SGHRS, CDR2 YFSETQ. This CDR3 comprises 14 residues. The CDR3 is CASSLVHGRDEQFF. CDR3 bases: TGCGCCAGCAGCTTGGTGCACGGGCGGGATGAGCAGTTCTTC.

The chain links TRBV29-1 to TRBJ2-5, with D unresolved. This CDR3 region has 9 residues. Trimming left V 7 bases short and J 4 bases short, with 4 bases between. CDR1 and CDR2 (germline): SQVTM, ANQGSEA. CDR3 loop: CSDIETQYF. CDR3 DNA sequence: TGCAGCGATATAGAGACCCAGTACTTC.

The chain combines TRBV7-2 with TRBJ2-7, with unresolved D. Trimming pared 0 bases from V and 2 bases from J, leaving 11 bases between. Germline assignment: CDR1 SGHTA and CDR2 FQGNSA. This CDR3 is built from 15 residues. Written as DNA, the CDR3 is TGTGCCAGCAGCTTAGCGGCTAGTGCAGCCTACGAGCAGTACTTC. As protein: CASSLAASAAYEQYF.

The chain carries TRBV27 and TRBJ1-5, with D perhaps matching TRBD1 (6 bases). CDR1 MNHEY and CDR2 SMNVEV come from the germline V gene (reference sequence). Between the trimmed V and J ends, which lost 5 bases and 4 bases, there was a span of 21 bases. The CDR3 sequence is 17 residues long. In DNA form, the CDR3 reads TGTGCCAGCAGTAAGGGCGGCGGACAGTTCCGGAATCAGCCCCAGCATTTT. This codes for CASSKGGGQFRNQPQHF.

The chain has TRBV3-1 and TRBJ2-5, with TRBD1 matching 8 bases. The germline V gene encodes CDR1 LGHDT and CDR2 YNNKEL (reference sequence). V trimming: 0 bases; J trimming: 4 bases; junction bases outside the gene matches: 1. There are 14 residues in the CDR3. The chain's CDR3 is CASSQDRGRETQYF. CDR3 nucleotide sequence: TGTGCCAGCAGCCAAGACAGGGGGCGAGAGACCCAGTACTTC.

The chain employs TRBV10-3 and TRBJ1-2; TRBD1 agrees at 9 bases. Germline loops: CDR1 ENHRY, CDR2 SYGVKD. After removal of 10 bases from V and 8 bases from J, the junction contained 8 bases not matched to a gene. This CDR3 has 12 residues. CDR3 region: CATLQGARGYTF. The CDR3, as DNA: TGTGCCACCCTACAGGGGGCTAGGGGCTACACCTTC.

This clonotype was picked up a small number of times. CDR3 DNA sequence: TGTGCCAGCAAACCCCGCGGAGGGAGCGGGGGCACAGATACGCAGTATTTT. Translating it yields CASKPRGGSGGTDTQYF. This rearrangement joins TRBV6-1 to TRBJ2-3; 7 bases align to TRBD2. V was pared by 7 bases and J by 1 base, with 14 bases of the junction left unmatched. CDR3 length: 17 amino acids. Germline CDR1 is MNHNS and CDR2 is SASEGT.

This chain uses TRBV3-1 with TRBJ2-1; D ambiguous. Germline V gives CDR1 LGHDT, CDR2 YNNKEL (reference sequence). Trimming stripped 0 bases from V and 5 bases from J, with 5 bases between. The CDR3 has 13 residues. As DNA, the CDR3 is TGTGCCAGCAGCCAAGATTTAGACAATGAGCAGTTCTTC. Protein: CASSQDLDNEQFF.

The CDR3: CASSPRNSQGPGEQFF. CDR3 DNA: TGTGCCAGCTCACCTCGGAACAGTCAGGGCCCCGGTGAGCAGTTCTTC. This chain links TRBV18 with TRBJ2-1, with D possibly matching TRBD1 (5 bases). Per the germline V gene, CDR1 is KGHSH and CDR2 is LQKENI. This CDR3 comprises 16 residues. V dropped 3 bases and J dropped 9 bases, with 21 bases sitting between them.

This clonotype appeared many times. This chain uses TRBV4-2 with TRBJ2-3; weak D call: TRBD1 (7 bases). Germline loops: CDR1 LGHNA, CDR2 YNFKEQ. Trimming shortened V by 2 bases and J by 6 bases, and 15 bases separated the two germline ends. The CDR3 loop spans 15 amino acids. For the CDR3, the DNA is TGTGCCAGCAGCCAAAAGGAGGGGGCCGCGGATACGCAGTATTTT. Amino acid sequence: CASSQKEGAADTQYF.

This chain links TRBV5-1 with TRBJ2-7; perhaps TRBD2 as D (7 bases). V lost 0 bases, J lost 7 bases, and 17 bases lay in between. The CDR3 consists of 15 residues. From germline, CDR1 is SGHRS and CDR2 YFSETQ. Here the CDR3 reads CASSLVGGAVGEQYF. In DNA, the CDR3 is TGCGCCAGCAGCTTGGTGGGGGGGGCCGTGGGGGAGCAGTACTTC.

This clonotype was counted many times. V gene TRBV7-8 combines with J gene TRBJ2-7; D remains ambiguous. Trimming removed 4 bases from V and 7 bases from J, with 11 bases in between. Germline-derived CDR1 and CDR2 are SGHVS and FQNEAQ. The CDR3 has 12 amino acids. The CDR3 region has the DNA TGTGCCAGCAGCTCCAATCGTGGGGAGCAGTACTTC. This codes for CASSSNRGEQYF. The entire variable domain, with the rest obtained from reference TRBV7-8 and TRBJ2-7, is as follows: GAGVSQSPRYKVAKRGQDVALRCDPISGHVSLFWYQQALGQGPEFLTYFQNEAQLDKSGLPSDRFFAERPEGSVSTLKIQRTQQEDSAVYLCASSSNRGEQYFGPGTRLTVT.

V and J are TRBV4-2 and TRBJ2-3, with 11 positions matching TRBD2. This CDR3 region has 18 residues. V shed 0 bases, J shed 6 bases, and the junction held 11 bases outside the gene matches. Germline loops: CDR1 LGHNA, CDR2 YNFKEQ. CDR3 residues: CASSQDLLAGVSGDTQYF. CDR3 DNA sequence: TGTGCCAGCAGCCAAGACCTACTAGCGGGGGTCTCGGGGGATACGCAGTATTTT.

CDR3 residues: CASSRTGKEKLFF. The DNA of the CDR3 is TGTGCCAGCAGCCGGACAGGGAAAGAAAAACTGTTTTTT. This sequence joins TRBV4-2 and TRBJ1-4; 8 nucleotides line up with TRBD1. V shed 4 bases, J shed 8 bases, and the junction held 3 bases outside the gene matches. The CDR3 consists of 13 residues. The germline V gene has CDR1 LGHNA and CDR2 YNFKEQ.

This clonotype turned up a few times. The chain employs TRBV20-1 and TRBJ1-5; D unclear. The CDR3 has 13 amino acids. Per the germline V gene, CDR1 is DFQATT and CDR2 is SNEGSKA (reference sequence). V lost 0 bases, J lost 5 bases, and 8 bases lay in between. The CDR3 sequence is CSARDGSDQPQHF. The CDR3 DNA is TGCAGTGCTAGAGACGGCTCGGATCAGCCCCAGCATTTT.

This clonotype was detected only a few times. This rearrangement joins TRBV5-1 to TRBJ2-3, with 15 nucleotides matching TRBD2. The CDR3 has 17 amino acids. The V gene's germline CDR1 is SGHRS and CDR2 YFSETQ. V was pared by 0 bases and J by 6 bases, with 5 bases of the junction left unmatched. This CDR3 reads CASSLEGLAGGADTQYF. Here the CDR3 DNA reads TGCGCCAGCAGCTTGGAGGGACTAGCGGGGGGAGCCGATACGCAGTATTTT.

The V call is TRBV20-1, the J call TRBJ2-7, with 8 bases matching TRBD2. Per germline, CDR1 DFQATT and CDR2 SNEGSKA (reference sequence). The CDR3 extends over 13 amino acids. Germline trimming cut 3 bases from V and 3 bases from J; bases unmatched to any gene: 4. The CDR3 DNA follows: TGCAGTGCTAGGGGGCGGGAGGACTACGAGCAGTACTTC. This sequence encodes CSARGREDYEQYF.

This clonotype was observed a few times. The J gene is TRBJ2-5, the V gene TRBV20-1, with 10 bases aligning to TRBD1. Unmatched junction bases numbered 5, after V lost 3 bases and J lost 4 bases. CDR1 and CDR2 from the germline V gene are DFQATT and SNEGSKA (reference sequence). This CDR3 is 14 amino acids long. CDR3 loop: CSASHRDRGETQYF. The CDR3 bases are TGCAGTGCTAGCCACCGGGACAGGGGAGAGACCCAGTACTTC.

This clonotype was counted many times. The chain joins TRBV20-1 to TRBJ2-1, with TRBD2 identical over 15 bases. The CDR3 runs 18 residues. The germline gives CDR1 DFQATT, CDR2 SNEGSKA (reference sequence). Losses at the gene ends were 0 bases for V and 4 bases for J; bases not matched to a gene: 7. For the CDR3, the DNA is TGCAGTGCTAGAGATCTGGGAGGGACTAGCGGGGGGTACAATGAGCAGTTCTTC. Its translation: CSARDLGGTSGGYNEQFF.

This clonotype was recorded many times. This chain joins TRBV5-1 and TRBJ1-1; D unclear. The CDR3 extends over 13 amino acids. Trimming left V 0 bases short and J 5 bases short, with 8 bases between. Germline V lookup: CDR1 SGHRS, CDR2 YFSETQ. CDR3: CASSLAAVTEAFF. CDR3 sequence (DNA): TGCGCCAGCAGCTTGGCAGCGGTGACTGAAGCTTTCTTT.

This clonotype was observed a handful of times. This chain joins TRBV18 and TRBJ2-1; unclear D gene. The germline gives CDR1 KGHSH, CDR2 LQKENI. The length of the CDR3 is 15 residues. V lost 0 bases, J lost 0 bases, and 6 bases lay in between. The CDR3 sequence is CASSPPESSYNEQFF. CDR3 in DNA: TGTGCCAGCTCACCACCAGAAAGCTCCTACAATGAGCAGTTCTTC.

The chain combines TRBV20-1 with TRBJ1-2; D is uncertain. Germline CDR1 DFQATT, CDR2 SNEGSKA (reference sequence). The CDR3 contains 12 residues. V lost 4 bases and J lost 4, with 10 bases in between. The DNA of the CDR3 is TGCAGTGCTAACGAGGCCGGCTATGGCTACACCTTC. Translated: CSANEAGYGYTF.